Here is one TCR beta chain with its context. What it recognizes is unknown. The data are from a study of CD8 T cells in ankylosing spondylitis. The CDR3 runs to 14 residues. The germline CDR1 and CDR2 sequences are MNHNS and SASEGT. V shed 6 bases and J 7 bases; nucleotides not matched to a gene: 5. TCRdb fed the 5' RACE reads into MiXCR, producing one record per CDR3 protein. The sample lists 350,000 to 450,000 distinct CDR3 sequences, 20% to 25% seen once, with roughly 13% in the top ten. General study results and limits: Within ankylosing spondylitis blood, a TCR beta motif made up of seven or eight highly homologous variants appeared to be characteristic. Previous work reported some of these motif variants in the synovial fluid and blood of reactive arthritis.

The TCR comes from a male donor with ankylosing spondylitis or in good health (not recorded which). This chain uses TRBV6-1 with TRBJ1-6; 8 bases are a match to TRBD1. The source material was blood, either unsorted or a sorted T cell fraction (not recorded which). The CDR3 loop is CASRTGTGNSPLHF. In DNA, the CDR3 is TGTGCCAGCAGGACCGGGACAGGCAATTCACCCCTCCACTTT.